The 24 T cell receptor beta chains given below trace back to one sample, sequenced in a study of cytomegalovirus exposure and HLA in healthy donors. Profiling relied on immunoSEQ multiplex PCR, and the TCRdb table lists in-frame clones only, not all of them. Of around 100,000 clones in the sample, less than 95% were seen once. The source material was PBMCs. These receptors originate from a woman aged 18-30 years in good health and CMV-seronegative.

The chain employs TRBV19 and TRBJ1-3, with 9 bases matching TRBD1. J was trimmed by 2 bases and V by 4 bases; bases with no gene match: 6. Germline V gene data show CDR1 as LNHDA and CDR2 as SQIVND (reference sequence). The CDR3 runs 16 residues. The CDR3 DNA follows: TGTGCCAGTAGTAACGGACAGGGGTTGACTGGAAACACCATATATTTT. It is translated as CASSNGQGLTGNTIYF. The full variable domain, rest sourced from reference TRBV19 and TRBJ1-3, is DGGITQSPKYLFRKEGQNVTLSCEQNLNHDAMYWYRQDPGQGLRLIYYSQIVNDFQKGDIAEGYSVSREKKESFPLTVTSAQKNPTAFYLCASSNGQGLTGNTIYFGEGSWLTVV.

The CDR3 spells CASSSTKTQAQLYF. For the CDR3, the DNA is TGTGCCAGCAGTTCGACCAAAACACAGGCCCAGCTTTACTTC. The chain combines TRBV27 with TRBJ2-7; maybe TRBD1 (5 bases). Per germline, CDR1 MNHEY and CDR2 SMNVEV (reference sequence). V gave up 4 bases and J gave up 13 bases, with 23 bases separating them. This CDR3 spans 14 amino acids.

The rearrangement links TRBV5-1 to TRBJ1-6; D unresolved. Trimming removed 3 bases at V and 9 bases at J, with 16 bases between. CDR3 length: 15 residues. Looked up from germline, CDR1 is SGHRS and CDR2 is YFSETQ. The CDR3 loop reads CASSYDSGSGSPLHF. The DNA of the CDR3 is TGCGCCAGCAGCTATGACTCCGGGTCGGGTTCACCCCTCCACTTT.

The chain links TRBV27 to TRBJ2-7; 7 bases line up with TRBD1. Germline V gene lookup returns CDR1 MNHEY and CDR2 SMNVEV (reference sequence). The ends lost 5 bases at V and 1 base at J; junction bases unmatched: 5. The CDR3 sequence is 14 residues long. The CDR3 DNA is TGTGCCAGCAGTATTTGGACAGGATCCTACGAGCAGTACTTC. Translation gives CASSIWTGSYEQYF.

The V call is TRBV29-1, the J call TRBJ2-1; D unclear. Deletions cut 2 bases from V and 12 bases from J, with 11 bases between. This CDR3 comprises 11 residues. Germline lookup yields CDR1 SQVTM and CDR2 ANQGSEA. The CDR3 region has the DNA TGCAGCGTTGAACGAAACGGTCGGCAGTTCTTC. Amino acid sequence: CSVERNGRQFF.

The chain is built from TRBV4-1 and TRBJ2-7; TRBD2 matches at 11 bases. The CDR3 spans 15 residues. The trim removed 5 bases at V and 4 bases at J, leaving 7 bases unmatched. The germline CDR1 and CDR2 sequences are MGHRA and YSYEKL. In DNA, the CDR3 is TGCGCCAGCAGCTCGCCGGGACTAGCGGCGTACGAGCAGTACTTC. This encodes CASSSPGLAAYEQYF.

This rearrangement joins TRBV6-1 to TRBJ2-5; 10 bases are shared with TRBD1. This CDR3 is 14 amino acids long. With 7 bases clipped from V and 5 bases from J, the junction kept 7 bases outside the gene matches. CDR1 is MNHNS, CDR2 SASEGT, per germline. This CDR3 is CASIFGTGVETQYF. The CDR3 region has the DNA TGTGCCAGCATTTTTGGGACAGGGGTGGAGACCCAGTACTTC.

This rearrangement joins TRBV19 to TRBJ1-4; 12 bases align to TRBD1. The CDR3 sequence is 16 residues long. Germline CDR1 LNHDA, CDR2 SQIVND (reference sequence). Trimming took 7 bases from V and 8 from J; bases not matched to a gene: 11. The CDR3 loop reads CASTPGQGAPGEKLFF. The CDR3 DNA sequence: TGTGCCAGTACCCCGGGACAGGGGGCGCCGGGGGAAAAACTGTTTTTT.

The chain recombines TRBV30 with TRBJ1-6, with D possibly matching TRBD1 (6 bases). Looked up from germline, CDR1 is GTSNPN and CDR2 is SVGIG (reference sequence). V lost 3 bases to trimming and J lost 5 bases, with 20 bases between them. This CDR3 contains 17 residues. The CDR3 bases are TGTGCCTGGAGAACCGGACAGCCAAACTTACATAATTCACCCCTCCACTTT. Protein sequence: CAWRTGQPNLHNSPLHF.

The genes are TRBV30 and TRBJ1-4; a weak D match, TRBD1 (5 bases). V lost 1 base and J lost 6, with 12 bases in between. The V gene's germline CDR1 is GTSNPN and CDR2 SVGIG (reference sequence). The CDR3 spans 14 residues. CDR3 DNA: TGTGCCTGGAGTGGGGCAGGAGGGGATGAAAAACTGTTTTTT. Translated: CAWSGAGGDEKLFF. Full variable domain (outside the CDR3, taken from reference TRBV30 and TRBJ1-4): SQTIHQWPATLVQPVGSPLSLECTVEGTSNPNLYWYRQAAGRGLQLLFYSVGIGQISSEVPQNLSASRPQDRQFILSSKKLLLSDSGFYLCAWSGAGGDEKLFFGSGTQLSVL.

V usage is TRBV25-1 and J usage is TRBJ2-1; D may be TRBD2 (5 bases). Trimming left V 5 bases short and J 8 bases short, with 16 bases between. The CDR3 contains 14 residues. Germline CDR1 and CDR2: MGHDK and SYGVNS. The CDR3, as DNA: TGTGCCAGCAGTCCCCCTAGGAGGCGGTATGAGCAGTTCTTC. This gives the protein CASSPPRRRYEQFF.

The chain carries TRBV4-1 and TRBJ2-5, with 11 bases lining up with TRBD2. The germline CDR1 and CDR2 sequences are MGHRA and YSYEKL. J was trimmed by 5 bases and V by 4 bases; bases with no gene match: 9. The CDR3 spans 16 residues. The CDR3 reads CASSPTSGNGRETQYF. CDR3 bases: TGCGCCAGCAGCCCGACTAGCGGGAATGGTCGGGAGACCCAGTACTTC.

The chain recombines TRBV30 with TRBJ1-1; TRBD1 matches at 7 bases. Unmatched junction bases numbered 14, after V lost 1 base and J lost 6 bases. The germline gives CDR1 GTSNPN, CDR2 SVGIG (reference sequence). The CDR3 loop spans 16 amino acids. As DNA, the CDR3 is TGTGCCTGGAGTGCCACTCGACAGGGCCGGTACGCTGAAGCTTTCTTT. Translation: CAWSATRQGRYAEAFF.

The chain couples TRBV15 to TRBJ1-4; D is perhaps TRBD1 (6 bases). CDR1 is LNHNV and CDR2 is YYDKDF in the germline V gene (reference sequence). With 5 bases removed from V and 6 bases from J, the gap between germline ends came to 16 bases. This CDR3 contains 15 residues. CDR3 nucleotide sequence: TGTGCCACCAGCGGAGGCCTAGGGGGGGATGAAAAACTGTTTTTT. Protein sequence: CATSGGLGGDEKLFF.

The chain is built from TRBV27 and TRBJ2-5; TRBD2 aligns across 7 bases. The CDR3 is 16 residues long. CDR1 is MNHEY and CDR2 is SMNVEV in the germline V gene (reference sequence). J lost 0 bases, V lost 4 bases, and 8 bases had no gene match. This CDR3 reads CASSWGDGGDQETQYF. CDR3 in DNA: TGTGCCAGCAGTTGGGGGGATGGGGGGGACCAAGAGACCCAGTACTTC.

The CDR3 reads CASSKIPGQGGSYEQYF. In DNA form, the CDR3 reads TGTGCCAGCAGCAAGATACCGGGACAGGGTGGTTCGTACGAGCAGTACTTC. The chain couples TRBV21-1 to TRBJ2-7; the table's D call TRBD1 went unverified against the DNA. TRBV21-1 is a known pseudogene. The CDR3 extends over 17 amino acids.

A single count supports this clone. The junction does not match germline at one end; this may be a read error. This chain joins TRBV6-1 and TRBJ2-7, with 7 bases that match TRBD1. The CDR3 runs to 15 residues. Germline assignment: CDR1 MNHNS and CDR2 SASEGT. CDR3 in DNA: TGTGCCAGCAGCGAAGACAGGGATAATCCCTACGAGCAGTACTTC. Amino acids: CASSEDRDNPYEQYF.

This clone was observed once. The V and J genes are TRBV9 and TRBJ2-5; 9 nucleotides line up with TRBD2. The CDR3 length is 15 residues. J gave up 5 bases and V 2 bases, and 7 bases lay outside the gene matches. Germline CDR1 reads SGDLS; CDR2 reads YYNGEE. The CDR3 nucleotides read TGTGCCAGCAGCGTGGCGGGGGGGAAACGGGAGACCCAGTACTTC. Translation: CASSVAGGKRETQYF.

The V gene is TRBV6-5, the J gene TRBJ2-6; 9 bases match TRBD1. CDR1 MNHEY and CDR2 SVGAGI come from the germline V gene. CDR3 length: 15 amino acids. CDR3 loop: CASRDRVSGANVLTF. In DNA, the CDR3 is TGTGCTAGCCGGGACAGGGTTTCTGGGGCCAACGTCCTGACTTTC.

The chain has TRBV7-3 and TRBJ1-1, with D maybe TRBD1 (5 bases). Germline CDR1 reads SGHTA; CDR2 reads FQGTGA. The CDR3 spans 18 residues. V dropped 0 bases and J dropped 4 bases, with 21 bases sitting between them. CDR3 region: CASSLTILGGSGFTEAFF. The CDR3 coding sequence is TGTGCCAGCAGCTTAACGATTCTCGGGGGTTCGGGGTTCACTGAAGCTTTCTTT.

This chain's CDR3 is CASSPEYSGNTIYF. The CDR3 DNA follows: TGTGCCAGCAGCCCCGAGTACTCTGGAAACACCATATATTTT. V and J are TRBV7-3 and TRBJ1-3, with D hard to call. This CDR3 is built from 14 residues. Looked up from germline, CDR1 is SGHTA and CDR2 is FQGTGA. V was trimmed by 5 bases and J by 0 bases, leaving 8 bases between them.

V and J are TRBV6-5 and TRBJ1-1, with 10 positions matching TRBD1. Germline lookup yields CDR1 MNHEY and CDR2 SVGAGI. The CDR3 spans 14 residues. After removal of 5 bases from V and 5 bases from J, the junction contained 5 bases not matched to a gene. The CDR3 DNA follows: TGTGCCAGCAGTGAGACAGGGGGCAGGACTGAAGCTTTCTTT. It encodes CASSETGGRTEAFF.

The rearrangement uses TRBV29-1 and TRBJ2-3; D might be TRBD2 (6 bases). Germline V lookup: CDR1 SQVTM, CDR2 ANQGSEA. CDR3 length equals 15 residues. V gave up 2 bases and J gave up 4 bases, with 16 bases separating them. CDR3 sequence: CSVEWGRGESDTQYF. CDR3 coding DNA: TGCAGCGTTGAATGGGGCCGCGGGGAGTCAGATACGCAGTATTTT.

The CDR3 region is CACLGHPAPPYGYTF. Written as DNA, the CDR3 is TGTGCCTGCTTGGGACACCCTGCCCCCCCCTATGGCTACACCTTC. V is TRBV30 and J is TRBJ1-2; the D gene is possibly TRBD1 (6 bases). From germline, CDR1 is GTSNPN and CDR2 SVGIG (reference sequence). This CDR3 has 15 residues. Trimming took 6 bases from V and 4 from J, leaving 21 bases between them. The full variable domain, completed using reference TRBV30 and TRBJ1-2, is SQTIHQWPATLVQPVGSPLSLECTVEGTSNPNLYWYRQAAGRGLQLLFYSVGIGQISSEVPQNLSASRPQDRQFILSSKKLLLSDSGFYLCACLGHPAPPYGYTFGSGTRLTVV.